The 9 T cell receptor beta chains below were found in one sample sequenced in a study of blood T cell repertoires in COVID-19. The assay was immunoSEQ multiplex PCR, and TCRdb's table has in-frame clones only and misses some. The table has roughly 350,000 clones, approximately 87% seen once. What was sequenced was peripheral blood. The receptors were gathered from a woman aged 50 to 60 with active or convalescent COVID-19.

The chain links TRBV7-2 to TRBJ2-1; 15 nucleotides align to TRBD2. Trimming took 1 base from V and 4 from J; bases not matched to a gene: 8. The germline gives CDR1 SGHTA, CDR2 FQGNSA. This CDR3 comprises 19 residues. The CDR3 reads CASSLGGGTSGRRYNEQFF. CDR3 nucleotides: TGTGCCAGCAGCTTAGGCGGTGGGACTAGCGGGAGGCGATACAATGAGCAGTTCTTC.

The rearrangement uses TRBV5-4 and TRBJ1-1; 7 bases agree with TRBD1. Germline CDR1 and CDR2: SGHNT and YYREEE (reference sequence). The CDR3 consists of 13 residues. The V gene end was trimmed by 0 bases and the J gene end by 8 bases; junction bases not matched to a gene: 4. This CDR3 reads CASSLDTGAEAFF. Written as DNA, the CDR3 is TGTGCCAGCAGCTTGGATACAGGGGCAGAAGCTTTCTTT.

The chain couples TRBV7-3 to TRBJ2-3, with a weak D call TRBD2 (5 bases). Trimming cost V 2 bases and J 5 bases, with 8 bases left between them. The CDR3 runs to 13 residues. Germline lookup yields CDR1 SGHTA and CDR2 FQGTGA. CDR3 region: CASSLYGEDTQYF. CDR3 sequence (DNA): TGTGCCAGCAGCTTATACGGGGAAGATACGCAGTATTTT.

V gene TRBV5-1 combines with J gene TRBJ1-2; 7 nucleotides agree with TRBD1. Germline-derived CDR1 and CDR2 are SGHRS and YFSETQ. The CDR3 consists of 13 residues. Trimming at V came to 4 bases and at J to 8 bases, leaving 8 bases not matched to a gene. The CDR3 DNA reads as TGCGCCAGCAGCGATACAGGGGTGGAGGGCTACACCTTC. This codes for CASSDTGVEGYTF.

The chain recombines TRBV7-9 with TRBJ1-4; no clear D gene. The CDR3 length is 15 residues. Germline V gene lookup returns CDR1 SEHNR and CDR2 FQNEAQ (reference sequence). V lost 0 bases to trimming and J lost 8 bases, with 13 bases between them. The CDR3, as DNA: TGTGCCAGCAGCTTAGCGTCGGGCAGGAGGGAAAAACTGTTTTTT. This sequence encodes CASSLASGRREKLFF.

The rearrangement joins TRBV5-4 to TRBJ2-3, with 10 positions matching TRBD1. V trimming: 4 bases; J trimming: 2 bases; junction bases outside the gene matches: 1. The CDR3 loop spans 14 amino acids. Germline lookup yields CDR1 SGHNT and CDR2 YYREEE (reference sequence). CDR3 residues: CASSRQGATDTQYF. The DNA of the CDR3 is TGTGCCAGCAGCCGACAGGGGGCCACAGATACGCAGTATTTT.

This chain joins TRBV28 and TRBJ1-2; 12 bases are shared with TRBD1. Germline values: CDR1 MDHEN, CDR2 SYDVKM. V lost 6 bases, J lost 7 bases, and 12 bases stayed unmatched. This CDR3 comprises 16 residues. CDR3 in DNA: TGTGCCAGCAGGGACCCGGGACAGGGGGCGCCGAGTGGCTACACCTTC. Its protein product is CASRDPGQGAPSGYTF.

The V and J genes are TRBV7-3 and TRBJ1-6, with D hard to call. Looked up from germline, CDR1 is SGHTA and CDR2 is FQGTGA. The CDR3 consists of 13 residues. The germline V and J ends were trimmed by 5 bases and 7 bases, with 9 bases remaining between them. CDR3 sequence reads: CASSPSPNSPLHF. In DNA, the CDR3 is TGTGCCAGCAGCCCGTCCCCCAATTCACCCCTCCACTTT.

The CDR3 nucleotides are TGTGCCAGCAGCCTTAGACAGGGGACCTACGAGCAGTACTTC. Protein: CASSLRQGTYEQYF. The J gene is TRBJ2-7, the V gene TRBV6-6; TRBD1 aligns across 8 bases. This CDR3 is built from 14 residues. Per the germline V gene, CDR1 is MNHNY and CDR2 is SVGAGI (reference sequence). J was trimmed by 2 bases and V by 6 bases; bases with no gene match: 6.